A single sample gave rise to the 10 T cell receptor beta chains below, sequenced in a study of Graves' ophthalmopathy and Graves' hyperthyroidism. RNA served as the template for amplifying TCR beta CDR3 regions. RT-PCR was first run with HTBI primers, then multiplex PCR in a second round. MiXCR was run by TCRdb on the multiplex PCR reads, yielding one entry per CDR3 protein. The data contain 400,000 to 500,000 distinct CDR3 sequences, roughly 21% of them singletons. The sequencing sample was made of peripheral blood. The receptors originated from a woman between 18 and 30 years old with stable Graves' hyperthyroidism.

As to this clonotype: The junction differs from germline at one of its ends, possibly a read error. The chain has TRBV20-1 and TRBJ1-1; TRBD1 matches 9 bases. This CDR3 is 13 amino acids long. The germline V gene has CDR1 DFQATT and CDR2 SNEGSKA (reference sequence). The CDR3 spells CSATQGADTEAFF. CDR3 in DNA: TGCAGTGCCACACAGGGGGCGGACACTGAAGCTTTCTTC.

Comment on this clonotype: This may come from a read error, since a much larger clone is one base off. V is TRBV24-1 and J is TRBJ1-1, with D uncertain. Germline V gene sequence: CDR1 KGHDR, CDR2 SFDVKD. The CDR3 sequence is 13 residues long. The CDR3 loop is CSTSGPANTEAFF. The CDR3 coding sequence is TGTTCCACCAGTGGACCAGCTAACACTGAAGCTTTCTTT.

This clonotype was seen many times. V usage is TRBV27 and J usage is TRBJ2-7, with D perhaps matching TRBD1 (6 bases). The germline V gene has CDR1 MNHEY and CDR2 SMNVEV (reference sequence). The V end lost 4 bases, the J end lost 2 bases, and 9 bases lay between the germline ends. This CDR3 has 13 residues. Here the CDR3 DNA reads TGTGCCAGCAGTTGGACAGCAGCCTACGAGCAGTACTTC. Protein: CASSWTAAYEQYF.

This clonotype was found many times. J is TRBJ2-7 and V is TRBV7-2, with D perhaps given as TRBD1 or TRBD2 (5 bases each). CDR1 SGHTA and CDR2 FQGNSA come from the germline V gene. The V end lost 5 bases, the J end lost 4 bases, and 18 bases lay between the germline ends. The CDR3 spans 15 residues. The CDR3 DNA reads as TGTGCCAGCAGCCCCATGGGACGGTCCTTATACGAGCAGTACTTC. Amino acid sequence: CASSPMGRSLYEQYF.

This clonotype came up many times. The gene calls are TRBV7-9 and TRBJ1-1; D might be TRBD1 (5 bases). This CDR3 has 13 amino acids. Germline CDR1 and CDR2: SEHNR and FQNEAQ (reference sequence). V lost 5 bases and J lost 6, with 13 bases in between. The CDR3 DNA follows: TGTGCCAGCAGCCCAATGGGGCTCGCTGAAGCTTTCTTT. Amino acids: CASSPMGLAEAFF.

This clonotype was seen repeatedly, ten times or more. The chain carries TRBV7-9 and TRBJ1-1; D ambiguous. Germline V gives CDR1 SEHNR, CDR2 FQNEAQ (reference sequence). Trimming stripped 6 bases from V and 0 bases from J, with 14 bases between. This CDR3 comprises 15 residues. CDR3 in amino acids: CASRPKRRLNTEAFF. The CDR3 DNA reads as TGTGCCAGCAGACCCAAACGGCGATTGAACACTGAAGCTTTCTTT.

This clonotype was seen repeatedly, ten times or more. The chain combines TRBV29-1 with TRBJ1-2; 8 bases are a match to TRBD1. CDR1 is SQVTM and CDR2 is ANQGSEA in the germline V gene. The CDR3 contains 14 residues. The V segment lost 6 bases and the J segment 0 bases; nucleotides outside the gene matches: 6. The CDR3 bases are TGCAGCGTGGGCCCAGGGGGCCCTAACTATGGCTACACCTTC. Protein: CSVGPGGPNYGYTF. Combining the CDR3 with reference TRBV29-1 and TRBJ1-2 gives the whole variable domain SAVISQKPSRDICQRGTSLTIQCQVDSQVTMMFWYRQQPGQSLTLIATANQGSEATYESGFVIDKFPISRPNLTFSTLTVSNMSPEDSSIYLCSVGPGGPNYGYTFGSGTRLTVV.

The chain carries TRBV2 and TRBJ1-2; no reliable D call. Trimming removed 2 bases from V and 3 bases from J, with 7 bases in between. The CDR3 totals 13 residues. The germline CDR1 and CDR2 sequences are SNHLY and FYNNEI. CDR3 region: CASSESTYYGYTF. The CDR3 DNA sequence: TGTGCCAGCAGTGAATCGACTTACTATGGCTACACCTTC.

This rearrangement joins TRBV29-1 to TRBJ2-5, with TRBD1 matching 7 bases. Germline trimming cut 4 bases from V and 4 bases from J; bases unmatched to any gene: 12. This CDR3 has 15 residues. Germline V gene lookup returns CDR1 SQVTM and CDR2 ANQGSEA. As DNA, the CDR3 is TGCAGCGTTGGTTCCGGGACAGTTGGGGGAGAGACCCAGTACTTC. This codes for CSVGSGTVGGETQYF.

This clonotype occurred many times. The chain couples TRBV11-2 to TRBJ2-5; 8 bases line up with TRBD2. CDR3 size: 14 residues. The junction had 5 bases not matched to a gene; V was cut back by 6 bases and J by 2 bases. Looked up from germline, CDR1 is SGHAT and CDR2 is FQNNGV. CDR3 in DNA: TGTGCCAGCAGATCGGGGGGGGATCAAGAGACCCAGTACTTC. Its protein is CASRSGGDQETQYF. The complete variable domain, with remaining parts taken from reference TRBV11-2 and TRBJ2-5, reads EAGVAQSPRYKIIEKRQSVAFWCNPISGHATLYWYQQILGQGPKLLIQFQNNGVVDDSQLPKDRFSAERLKGVDSTLKIQPAKLEDSAVYLCASRSGGDQETQYFGPGTRLLVL.